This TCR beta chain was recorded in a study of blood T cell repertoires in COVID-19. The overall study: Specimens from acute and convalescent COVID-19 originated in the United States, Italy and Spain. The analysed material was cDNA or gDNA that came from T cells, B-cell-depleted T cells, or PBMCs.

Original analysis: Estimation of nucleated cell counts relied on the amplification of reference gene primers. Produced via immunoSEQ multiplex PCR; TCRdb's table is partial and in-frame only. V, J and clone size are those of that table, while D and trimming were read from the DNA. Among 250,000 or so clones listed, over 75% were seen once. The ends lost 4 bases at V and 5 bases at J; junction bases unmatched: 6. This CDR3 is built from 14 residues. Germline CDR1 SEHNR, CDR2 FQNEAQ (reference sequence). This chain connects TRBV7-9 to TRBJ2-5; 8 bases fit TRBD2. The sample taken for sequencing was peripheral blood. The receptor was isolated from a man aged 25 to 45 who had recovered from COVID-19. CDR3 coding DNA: TGTGCCAGCAGCTCAGGCCGGGGGGGCGAGACCCAGTACTTC. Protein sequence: CASSSGRGGETQYF.